This TCR beta chain is drawn from a study of cytomegalovirus exposure and HLA in healthy donors. The PCR was carried out with 60 Vbeta primers and 13 Jbeta primers. Generated by immunoSEQ multiplex PCR, the TCRdb table keeps only in-frame clones and is missing some. The sample consists of about 98,000 clones, 55% to 75% of them appearing once. V was cut by 1 base and J by 3 bases, with 12 bases left in between. There are 15 residues in the CDR3. Germline V gene data show CDR1 as MNHEY and CDR2 as SMNVEV (reference sequence). The TCR was taken from a man over 45 in good health and CMV-seronegative. The sample was PBMCs. The J gene is TRBJ1-1, the V gene TRBV27; weak D call: TRBD1 (6 bases). The CDR3 nucleotides read TGTGCCAGCAGTTTATGGGGGGGCTCCGACACTGAAGCTTTCTTT. This encodes CASSLWGGSDTEAFF.